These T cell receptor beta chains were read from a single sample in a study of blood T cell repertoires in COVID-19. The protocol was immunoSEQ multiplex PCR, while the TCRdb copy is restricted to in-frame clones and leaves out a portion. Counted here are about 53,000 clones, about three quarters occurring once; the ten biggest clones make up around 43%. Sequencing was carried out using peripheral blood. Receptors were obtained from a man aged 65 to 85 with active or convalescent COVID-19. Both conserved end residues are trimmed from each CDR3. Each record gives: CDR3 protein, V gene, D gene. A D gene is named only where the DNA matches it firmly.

cdr3_aa: ASSYVPGADYGYT
v_call: TRBV6-2/TRBV6-3
d_call: .

cdr3_aa: ASSSGSGTGELF
v_call: TRBV5-1
d_call: .

cdr3_aa: ATSRGGGYYGYT
v_call: TRBV15
d_call: .

cdr3_aa: ASSGGTSGFLSYNEQF
v_call: TRBV19
d_call: TRBD2

cdr3_aa: ACRDRTLSTEAF
v_call: TRBV30
d_call: TRBD1

cdr3_aa: ASTPGQGNTGELF
v_call: TRBV9
d_call: TRBD1

cdr3_aa: ASSRTGYGYT
v_call: TRBV28
d_call: .

cdr3_aa: ASSGDGREAF
v_call: TRBV7-2
d_call: .

cdr3_aa: ASSFGQGDTEAF
v_call: TRBV6-2/TRBV6-3
d_call: TRBD1

cdr3_aa: ASSLAQGTEAF
v_call: TRBV7-2
d_call: .

cdr3_aa: ASSERGLNTEAF
v_call: TRBV2
d_call: .

cdr3_aa: ASGQGDEKLF
v_call: TRBV2
d_call: TRBD1

cdr3_aa: ASSLGNGKTEAF
v_call: TRBV9
d_call: .

cdr3_aa: ASSVGTGFGEKLF
v_call: TRBV9
d_call: .

cdr3_aa: ASSLRGSRNQPQH
v_call: TRBV11-1
d_call: .

cdr3_aa: ATSDSRTGGNQPQH
v_call: TRBV24-1
d_call: TRBD1

cdr3_aa: ASSQDRPGSGNTIY
v_call: TRBV3-1/TRBV3-2
d_call: .

cdr3_aa: ASSIARDRGSQPQH
v_call: TRBV19
d_call: TRBD1

cdr3_aa: AQSEGTYQTGELF
v_call: TRBV30
d_call: .

cdr3_aa: SVERGGAYGYT
v_call: TRBV29-1
d_call: TRBD1

cdr3_aa: ASSGQAGNTIY
v_call: TRBV9
d_call: .

cdr3_aa: ASSPLGQVNEQF
v_call: TRBV18
d_call: TRBD1

cdr3_aa: ASIPGGRPPNTGELF
v_call: TRBV19
d_call: TRBD1

cdr3_aa: ATSDPTSLPKTQY
v_call: TRBV24-1
d_call: .

cdr3_aa: ASSHRTGGSTEAF
v_call: TRBV4-3
d_call: TRBD1

cdr3_aa: ASSLGTSGVTTDTQY
v_call: TRBV7-6
d_call: TRBD2

cdr3_aa: SVEGLAGETQY
v_call: TRBV29-1
d_call: TRBD2

cdr3_aa: ASSPGTVSYEQY
v_call: TRBV5-1
d_call: TRBD1

cdr3_aa: SVGSGLQPQH
v_call: TRBV29-1
d_call: .

cdr3_aa: AWSVRTSGGVYNEQF
v_call: TRBV30
d_call: TRBD2

cdr3_aa: ASNPHGGSGETQY
v_call: TRBV9
d_call: .

cdr3_aa: ASSLETGPAGTQY
v_call: TRBV11-3
d_call: .